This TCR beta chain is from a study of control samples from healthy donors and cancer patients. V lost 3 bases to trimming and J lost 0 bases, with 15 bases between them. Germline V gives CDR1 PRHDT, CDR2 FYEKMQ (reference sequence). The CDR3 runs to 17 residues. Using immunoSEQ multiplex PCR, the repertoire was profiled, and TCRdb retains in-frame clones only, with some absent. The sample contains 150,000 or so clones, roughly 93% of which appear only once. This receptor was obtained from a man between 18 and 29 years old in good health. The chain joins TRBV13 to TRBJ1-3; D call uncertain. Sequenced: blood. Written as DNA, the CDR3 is TGTGCCAGCAGCTTCCCCAGTCCCGCCAACTCTGGAAACACCATATATTTT. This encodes CASSFPSPANSGNTIYF.